Each of the 21 T cell receptor beta chains below was sequenced from the same sample in a study of OX40 agonist ivuxolimab in advanced cancers. The table came from immunoSEQ multiplex PCR; TCRdb's copy has only in-frame clones and leaves some out. The sample shows approximately 79,000 clones, around 86% of them seen only once. Source: CD4+ or CD8+ T cells sorted from blood, taken in a trial of the OX40 agonist ivuxolimab. All receptors derive from an adult with an advanced solid tumor such as melanoma, head and neck, liver or kidney cancer.

The chain couples TRBV5-4 to TRBJ2-5, with D perhaps TRBD1 (5 bases). The CDR3 contains 16 residues. Germline V gene data show CDR1 as SGHNT and CDR2 as YYREEE (reference sequence). V was cut by 0 bases and J by 4 bases, with 16 bases left in between. The CDR3 region is CASSLAGIQALETQYF. The CDR3 nucleotides are TGTGCCAGCAGCTTGGCAGGGATCCAAGCTCTAGAGACCCAGTACTTC. Drawing the rest from reference TRBV5-4 and TRBJ2-5, the complete variable domain is ETGVTQSPTHLIKTRGQQVTLRCSSQSGHNTVSWYQQALGQGPQFIFQYYREEENGRGNFPPRFSGLQFPNYSSELNVNALELDDSALYLCASSLAGIQALETQYFGPGTRLLVL.

Of note for this clone: Germline is not matched at one junction end, which may reflect a read error. This chain links TRBV19 with TRBJ2-3, with 15 bases fitting TRBD2. CDR1 and CDR2 from the germline V gene are LNHDA and SQIVND (reference sequence). The CDR3 contains 15 residues. The CDR3: CASRPKGTSGGLKHF. The DNA for the CDR3 is TGTGCCAGTCGCCCGAAGGGGACTAGCGGGGGGCTCAAGCATTTT.

V usage is TRBV6-5 and J usage is TRBJ1-2, with D unclear. CDR3 length: 14 residues. CDR1 is MNHEY and CDR2 is SVGAGI in the germline V gene. V gave up 0 bases and J gave up 5 bases, with 10 bases separating them. The chain's CDR3 is CASSYSPVGYGYTF. CDR3 DNA sequence: TGTGCCAGCAGTTACTCGCCCGTAGGGTATGGCTACACCTTC.

The genes are TRBV19 and TRBJ1-1, with 7 nucleotides matching TRBD1. The V gene end was trimmed by 9 bases and the J gene end by 0 bases; junction bases not matched to a gene: 4. The CDR3 consists of 13 residues. The germline V gene encodes CDR1 LNHDA and CDR2 SQIVND (reference sequence). CDR3 residues: CASAGQVNTEAFF. The CDR3 coding sequence is TGTGCCAGCGCAGGACAGGTGAACACTGAAGCTTTCTTT.

This rearrangement joins TRBV6-5 to TRBJ1-5; 9 bases agree with TRBD1. The CDR3 is made up of 13 amino acids. Germline V gene lookup returns CDR1 MNHEY and CDR2 SVGAGI. With V trimmed by 5 bases and J by 5 bases, 1 base remained unmatched. The CDR3 region has the DNA TGTGCCAGCAGTGGGACAGGGTATCAGCCCCAGCATTTT. Translated, it gives CASSGTGYQPQHF.

The chain joins TRBV6-4 to TRBJ1-1; a possible D gene is TRBD1 (6 bases). The CDR3 covers 14 residues. The V and J ends lost 6 bases and 3 bases respectively, with 14 bases between them. CDR1 is MRHNA, CDR2 SNTAGT, per germline. CDR3: CASRGKPGDTEAFF. The CDR3 nucleotides are TGTGCCAGCAGAGGGAAGCCAGGGGACACTGAAGCTTTCTTT.

This clone was observed a few times. The chain combines TRBV29-1 with TRBJ1-3; D remains unclear. CDR1 and CDR2 from the germline V gene are SQVTM and ANQGSEA. The CDR3 covers 11 residues. V lost 5 bases and J lost 4, with 6 bases in between. The CDR3 here is CSVFLGNTIYF. As DNA, the CDR3 is TGCAGCGTTTTCTTGGGAAACACCATATATTTT.

The chain uses TRBV7-3 and TRBJ2-7; a possible D gene is TRBD1 (5 bases). Looked up from germline, CDR1 is SGHTA and CDR2 is FQGTGA. CDR3 length equals 13 residues. V was pared by 1 base and J by 6 bases, with 10 bases between. The CDR3 here is CASSLNPGSEQYV. The CDR3 DNA sequence: TGTGCCAGCAGCTTAAACCCAGGGTCCGAGCAGTACGTC.

The V gene is TRBV6-5, the J gene TRBJ2-7, with no clear D. The CDR3 extends over 15 amino acids. V was cut by 4 bases and J by 2 bases, with 15 bases left in between. Looked up from germline, CDR1 is MNHEY and CDR2 is SVGAGI. In nucleotides, the CDR3 is TGTGCCAGCAGTTTAGGACCCCCACCCACCTACGAGCAGTACGTC. This codes for CASSLGPPPTYEQYV.

The chain combines TRBV19 with TRBJ1-2, with TRBD1 matching 9 bases. Germline loops: CDR1 LNHDA, CDR2 SQIVND (reference sequence). This CDR3 is built from 14 residues. J was trimmed by 4 bases and V by 7 bases; bases with no gene match: 7. As DNA, the CDR3 is TGTGCCAGTATTGGGACAGGGCGAAGCTATGGCTACACCTTC. Translation: CASIGTGRSYGYTF.

The chain combines TRBV2 with TRBJ2-7; D ambiguous. Germline loops: CDR1 SNHLY, CDR2 FYNNEI. This CDR3 has 12 residues. Trimming removed 6 bases from V and 0 bases from J, with 6 bases in between. CDR3 sequence (DNA): TGTGCCAGCAGGAGCAGCTCCTACGAGCAGTACTTC. Encoded protein: CASRSSSYEQYF. The full variable domain, in which reference TRBV2 and TRBJ2-7 provide the parts outside the CDR3, is EPEVTQTPSHQVTQMGQEVILRCVPISNHLYFYWYRQILGQKVEFLVSFYNNEISEKSEIFDDQFSVERPDGSNFTLKIRSTKLEDSAMYFCASRSSSYEQYFGPGTRLTVT.

This clone came up once. This chain connects TRBV7-9 to TRBJ2-5; perhaps TRBD2 as D (6 bases). The CDR3 has 15 residues. Germline V lookup: CDR1 SEHNR, CDR2 FQNEAQ (reference sequence). Trimming stripped 3 bases from V and 5 bases from J, with 16 bases between. The CDR3 loop is CASSLFVGGEETQYF. As DNA, the CDR3 is TGTGCCAGCAGCTTGTTTGTGGGAGGTGAGGAGACCCAGTACTTC.

The chain carries TRBV6-6 and TRBJ2-2, with unresolved D. The CDR3 sequence is 12 residues long. Germline CDR1 reads MNHNY; CDR2 reads SVGAGI (reference sequence). V lost 11 bases to trimming and J lost 3 bases, with 10 bases between them. The CDR3 is CASRRYTGELFF. CDR3 nucleotide sequence: TGTGCCTCCCGACGTTACACCGGGGAGCTGTTTTTT.

The chain joins TRBV6-5 to TRBJ1-3; TRBD1 matches at 7 bases. This CDR3 is 15 amino acids long. Per the germline V gene, CDR1 is MNHEY and CDR2 is SVGAGI. With V trimmed by 6 bases and J by 0 bases, 5 bases remained unmatched. CDR3 loop: CASRGDRASGNTIYF. DNA of the CDR3: TGTGCCAGCAGGGGAGACAGGGCCTCTGGAAACACCATATATTTT.

This clone showed up just once. The chain joins TRBV7-9 to TRBJ1-4; 8 positions agree with TRBD1. Germline V gene sequence: CDR1 SEHNR, CDR2 FQNEAQ (reference sequence). Unmatched junction bases numbered 13, after V lost 8 bases and J lost 5 bases. There are 16 residues in the CDR3. The CDR3 DNA is TGTGCCAGCCGGTCGGACAGGGTCCTCATAAATGAAAAACTGTTTTTT. It encodes CASRSDRVLINEKLFF.

The rearrangement joins TRBV6-4 to TRBJ2-4; D may be TRBD2 (5 bases). The CDR3 covers 12 residues. V was clipped by 2 bases and J by 9 bases, with 8 bases between them. In germline, CDR1 is MRHNA, CDR2 SNTAGT. CDR3 loop: CASSDEGGIQYF. CDR3 DNA: TGTGCCAGCAGTGACGAGGGTGGCATTCAGTACTTC.

The gene calls are TRBV6-6 and TRBJ1-2; the D is unclear. Germline loops: CDR1 MNHNY, CDR2 SVGAGI (reference sequence). This CDR3 has 14 amino acids. Trimming left V 2 bases short and J 4 bases short, with 11 bases between. This CDR3 reads CASSYDGVSYGYTF. DNA of the CDR3: TGTGCCAGCAGTTACGACGGGGTGAGCTATGGCTACACCTTC.

The V call is TRBV5-6, the J call TRBJ1-1; weak D call: TRBD1 (5 bases). Trimming shortened V by 0 bases and J by 7 bases, and 10 bases separated the two germline ends. The CDR3 has 13 amino acids. Germline V gene lookup returns CDR1 SGHDT and CDR2 YYEEEE. The CDR3 loop is CASSLGPTDEAFF. The CDR3, as DNA: TGTGCCAGCAGCTTGGGCCCGACAGATGAAGCTTTCTTT.

The chain recombines TRBV5-1 with TRBJ1-4; the D is unclear. This CDR3 is 17 amino acids long. The V and J ends lost 4 bases and 3 bases respectively, with 19 bases between them. Germline V CDR1 and CDR2: SGHRS, YFSETQ. The CDR3 DNA follows: TGCGCCAGCAGCCCGCGGACTTTGGAAGCTGCTAATGAAAAACTGTTTTTT. It codes for CASSPRTLEAANEKLFF.

The CDR3 region has the DNA TGCGCCAGCAGCCCGACAGGGACAAATCAGCCCCAGCATTTT. Its protein is CASSPTGTNQPQHF. The genes are TRBV5-1 and TRBJ1-5; 7 nucleotides align to TRBD1. The CDR3 contains 14 residues. After removal of 4 bases from V and 4 bases from J, the junction contained 5 bases not matched to a gene. Per the germline V gene, CDR1 is SGHRS and CDR2 is YFSETQ.

The rearrangement uses TRBV30 and TRBJ2-7; 11 bases match TRBD1. Trimming at V came to 4 bases and at J to 6 bases, leaving 14 bases not matched to a gene. Germline lookup yields CDR1 GTSNPN and CDR2 SVGIG (reference sequence). The CDR3 spans 16 residues. CDR3 region: CAWTPGRGQGGTEQYF. The CDR3 region has the DNA TGTGCCTGGACCCCCGGTCGGGGACAGGGGGGTACCGAGCAGTACTTC.